One sample yielded the 7 T cell receptor beta chains listed below, sequenced in a study of control samples from healthy donors and cancer patients. The assay was immunoSEQ multiplex PCR, and TCRdb's table has in-frame clones only and misses some. This sample has 78,000 or so clones, with roughly 84% found just once. The sample comprised blood. The receptors were gathered from a woman aged 45 to 65 in good health.

This sequence joins TRBV20-1 and TRBJ1-2; D call uncertain. The CDR3 covers 10 residues. V shed 3 bases and J shed 4 bases, with 3 bases lying between them. Germline V gene sequence: CDR1 DFQATT, CDR2 SNEGSKA (reference sequence). The DNA of the CDR3 is TGCAGTGCTAGGGGCTATGGCTACACCTTC. Protein: CSARGYGYTF.

The J gene is TRBJ2-7, the V gene TRBV19, with a possible D match to TRBD2 (6 bases). The CDR3 loop spans 14 amino acids. V lost 10 bases, J lost 0 bases, and 16 bases lay in between. Germline V gives CDR1 LNHDA, CDR2 SQIVND (reference sequence). CDR3 sequence reads: CATGGQSSSYEQYF. CDR3 in DNA: TGTGCCACCGGGGGTCAGAGTTCCTCCTACGAGCAGTACTTC.

CDR3 residues: CASSLDRASAQETQYF. CDR3 nucleotides: TGTGCCAGCAGCCTCGACAGGGCTAGCGCTCAAGAGACCCAGTACTTC. V and J are TRBV7-9 and TRBJ2-5; the D gene is possibly TRBD1 (7 bases). The CDR3 extends over 16 amino acids. Trimming removed 5 bases at V and 2 bases at J, with 18 bases between. CDR1 and CDR2 from the germline V gene are SEHNR and FQNEAQ (reference sequence).

The gene calls are TRBV3-1 (or the pseudogene TRBV3-2) and TRBJ1-1; D is unresolved. V was shortened by 1 base and J by 3 bases, with 12 bases between the two germline ends. Germline lookup yields CDR1 LGHDT and CDR2 YNNKEL (reference sequence). The CDR3 is 15 residues long. The CDR3 DNA follows: TGTGCCAGCAGCCAAGCCAGCGTCATTGACACTGAAGCTTTCTTT. Translated: CASSQASVIDTEAFF.

The chain joins TRBV6-4 to TRBJ1-6; D is uncertain. V was trimmed by 0 bases and J by 9 bases, leaving 9 bases between them. The CDR3 runs 14 residues. CDR1 and CDR2 (germline): MRHNA, SNTAGT. The CDR3 bases are TGTGCCAGCAGTGACTCGCCCACTGGTTCACCCCTCCACTTT. This translates into CASSDSPTGSPLHF.

V is TRBV29-1 and J is TRBJ2-1, with 9 bases that match TRBD1. V shed 4 bases and J 3 bases; nucleotides not matched to a gene: 7. Germline V gene sequence: CDR1 SQVTM, CDR2 ANQGSEA. CDR3 length equals 15 residues. This CDR3 is CSVVFWTGDYNEQFF. CDR3 in DNA: TGCAGCGTTGTCTTTTGGACAGGGGACTACAATGAGCAGTTCTTC.

V gene TRBV18 combines with J gene TRBJ2-5; D possibly corresponds to TRBD1 (5 bases). The CDR3 is made up of 15 amino acids. The germline V gene has CDR1 KGHSH and CDR2 LQKENI. V shed 0 bases and J shed 5 bases, with 13 bases lying between them. The DNA for the CDR3 is TGTGCCAGCTCACCACCGCCCCCCGCAGGGGAGACCCAGTACTTC. As protein: CASSPPPPAGETQYF. Complete variable domain (other parts from reference TRBV18 and TRBJ2-5): NAGVMQNPRHLVRRRGQEARLRCSPMKGHSHVYWYRQLPEEGLKFMVYLQKENIIDESGMPKERFSAEFPKEGPSILRIQQVVRGDSAAYFCASSPPPPAGETQYFGPGTRLLVL.